This T cell receptor beta chain was recovered during a study of OX40 agonist ivuxolimab in advanced cancers. Across the whole study: Ivuxolimab is a fully human IgG2 antibody that activates OX40 (CD134).

Remarks on this clone: At one end, the junction sequence differs from germline, possibly due to a read error.

Measured with immunoSEQ multiplex PCR; TCRdb has only the in-frame clones, and not every one. The table has about 7,700 clones, roughly 88% seen once. CDR3 length equals 11 residues. In germline, CDR1 is SEHNR, CDR2 FQNEAQ (reference sequence). The rearrangement joins TRBV7-9 to TRBJ2-7; the D gene is possibly TRBD1 (5 bases). This TCR came from an adult with an advanced solid tumor such as melanoma, head and neck, liver or kidney cancer. Sequenced material: CD4+ or CD8+ T cells sorted from blood, taken in a trial of the OX40 agonist ivuxolimab. As DNA, the CDR3 is TGTGCCAGCAGCACTGTGGAAAGGGGATTCTTC. Protein sequence: CASSTVERGFF.